The next 21 T cell receptor beta chains were all read from a single sample in a study of T cell repertoires in cytomegalovirus infection. MiXCR, applied by TCRdb to the reads, yields one record per CDR3 protein. The data contain some 560,000 distinct CDR3 sequences, over 35% of them singletons. These receptors have no known antigen. The sequencing used cultured PBMCs, collected from culture after CMV antigen stimulation. The receptors here all came from a human donor in good health (CMV status not recorded). Some clones in this sample may be carry-over from other donors' samples.

In its sample, this clonotype was seen many times. This chain joins TRBV7-2 and TRBJ1-1; TRBD1 is a possible D gene (6 bases). The CDR3 is made up of 14 amino acids. CDR1 is SGHTA and CDR2 is FQGNSA in the germline V gene. The V end lost 4 bases, the J end lost 5 bases, and 14 bases lay between the germline ends. The CDR3 region is CASSSPPGDTEAFF. CDR3 bases: TGTGCCAGCAGCTCCCCCCCAGGGGATACTGAAGCTTTCTTT. The full variable domain, rest sourced from reference TRBV7-2 and TRBJ1-1, is GAGVSQSPSNKVTEKGKDVELRCDPISGHTALYWYRQSLGQGLEFLIYFQGNSAPDKSGLPSDRFSAERTGGSVSTLTIQRTQQEDSAVYLCASSSPPGDTEAFFGQGTRLTVV.

This clonotype occurred many times. The CDR3 sequence is CASSLNGDTQYF. As DNA, the CDR3 is TGTGCCAGCAGCTTGAACGGGGATACGCAGTATTTT. The chain carries TRBV11-2 and TRBJ2-3; no definite D call. The CDR3 totals 12 residues. Trimming shortened V by 3 bases and J by 6 bases, and 7 bases separated the two germline ends. Germline loops: CDR1 SGHAT, CDR2 FQNNGV.

The chain recombines TRBV6-1 with TRBJ1-1; D not certain. V lost 8 bases to trimming and J lost 2 bases, with 6 bases between them. This CDR3 contains 11 residues. From germline, CDR1 is MNHNS and CDR2 SASEGT. For the CDR3, the DNA is TGTGCCAGCGCGGCTAACACTGAAGCTTTCTTT. It is translated as CASAANTEAFF.

V usage is TRBV12-3 or TRBV12-4 and J usage is TRBJ2-1; no firm D call. The CDR3 is 13 residues long. Trimming cost V 5 bases and J 7 bases, with 12 bases left between them. The chain's CDR3 is CASSPSNGNEQFF. The CDR3 nucleotides read TGTGCCAGCAGTCCCTCTAATGGGAATGAGCAGTTCTTC.

A few counts support this clonotype. V and J are TRBV28 and TRBJ2-5; 9 nucleotides agree with TRBD2. V dropped 2 bases and J dropped 7; count of bases not matched to a gene: 14. CDR3 length: 17 amino acids. Germline V gene sequence: CDR1 MDHEN, CDR2 SYDVKM. CDR3: CASSLPAAGGPARTQYF. The CDR3 DNA reads as TGTGCCAGCAGTTTACCCGCGGCGGGGGGGCCTGCTCGGACCCAGTACTTC.

This CDR3 is CSARDSRTGLGETQYF. The CDR3 DNA follows: TGCAGTGCTAGAGACTCAAGGACGGGCTTAGGAGAGACCCAGTACTTC. The V and J genes are TRBV20-1 and TRBJ2-5; D remains unclear. Germline V lookup: CDR1 DFQATT, CDR2 SNEGSKA (reference sequence). This CDR3 is 16 amino acids long. Trimming took 0 bases from V and 4 from J, leaving 18 bases between them.

The gene calls are TRBV7-4 and TRBJ2-5, with no clear D. Trimming took 2 bases from V and 1 from J, leaving 5 bases between them. Germline V gene lookup returns CDR1 SGHVT and CDR2 SQSDAQ. This CDR3 contains 13 residues. DNA for the CDR3: TGTGCCAGCAGCTTACCCCCCCAAGAGACCCAGTACTTC. Translating it yields CASSLPPQETQYF. The whole variable domain, remainder taken from reference TRBV7-4 and TRBJ2-5, is GAGVSQSPRYKVAKRGRDVALRCDSISGHVTLYWYRQTLGQGSEVLTYSQSDAQRDKSGRPSGRFSAERPERSVSTLKIQRTEQGDSAVYLCASSLPPQETQYFGPGTRLLVL.

This chain connects TRBV18 to TRBJ2-3, with D possibly matching TRBD2 (6 bases). The CDR3 spans 18 residues. The V gene lost 4 bases and the J gene lost 1 base, with 21 bases spanning the gap. Germline CDR1 is KGHSH and CDR2 is LQKENI. The CDR3 bases are TGTGCCAGCTCACAAACCCCCCTGATCCGCGGGGGCACAGATACGCAGTATTTT. This gives the protein CASSQTPLIRGGTDTQYF.

The rearrangement links TRBV12-3 or TRBV12-4 to TRBJ2-1; 8 bases map to TRBD2. This CDR3 region has 16 residues. V dropped 7 bases and J dropped 4; count of bases not matched to a gene: 12. CDR3 in DNA: TGTGCCAGCACCCCAATAAGCGGGGGCCGGTACAATGAGCAGTTCTTC. Translated: CASTPISGGRYNEQFF.

The gene calls are TRBV11-2 and TRBJ2-7; D remains unclear. Germline loops: CDR1 SGHAT, CDR2 FQNNGV. The CDR3 sequence is 15 residues long. The V end was cut by 3 bases, the J end by 2 bases, with 14 bases between. The DNA for the CDR3 is TGTGCCAGCAGCTTCACAGTGACGAGTCCCTACGAGCAGTACTTC. As protein: CASSFTVTSPYEQYF.

The CDR3 here is CASGGGPLEPQHF. The DNA of the CDR3 is TGTGCCAGTGGAGGGGGCCCTTTAGAGCCCCAGCATTTT. The chain employs TRBV7-2 and TRBJ1-5; 7 bases line up with TRBD1. Trimming took 9 bases from V and 8 from J; bases not matched to a gene: 10. CDR1 SGHTA and CDR2 FQGNSA come from the germline V gene. CDR3 size: 13 residues.

This chain uses TRBV7-9 with TRBJ2-5; a possible D gene is TRBD1 (6 bases). CDR1 SEHNR and CDR2 FQNEAQ come from the germline V gene (reference sequence). V lost 5 bases to trimming and J lost 5 bases, with 12 bases between them. This CDR3 region has 13 residues. CDR3 nucleotides: TGTGCCAGCAGCCCTAAGGGGGTGGAGACCCAGTACTTC. Translated, it gives CASSPKGVETQYF.

In the case of this clonotype: This may stem from a read error, because a much larger clone lies one nucleotide away. V is TRBV7-2 and J is TRBJ2-1, with TRBD1 as a possible D gene (6 bases). CDR3 size: 14 residues. V was clipped by 1 base and J by 12 bases, with 16 bases between them. CDR1 is SGHTA, CDR2 FQGNSA, per germline. Here the CDR3 reads CASSLEQGSDVQFF. As DNA, the CDR3 is TGTGCCAGCAGCTTAGAGCAGGGGAGCGATGTGCAGTTCTTC. Full variable domain (remainder filled in from reference TRBV7-2 and TRBJ2-1): GAGVSQSPSNKVTEKGKDVELRCDPISGHTALYWYRQSLGQGLEFLIYFQGNSAPDKSGLPSDRFSAERTGGSVSTLTIQRTQQEDSAVYLCASSLEQGSDVQFFGPGTRLTVL.

The chain combines TRBV6-6 with TRBJ1-5; D unresolved. There are 19 residues in the CDR3. CDR1 is MNHNY, CDR2 SVGAGI, per germline (reference sequence). Deletions cut 5 bases from V and 2 bases from J, with 25 bases between. CDR3 sequence (DNA): TGTGCCAGCAGTGGAAGGGAATACCGAGAGTGGGGAGGCAATCAGCCCCAGCATTTT. This codes for CASSGREYREWGGNQPQHF.

This clonotype was seen only a few times. The chain combines TRBV12-3 or TRBV12-4 with TRBJ2-7; 7 nucleotides agree with TRBD2. Trimming took 4 bases from V and 3 from J; bases not matched to a gene: 6. The CDR3 loop spans 14 amino acids. The CDR3: CASSSSGNRYEQYF. The CDR3 DNA reads as TGTGCCAGCAGTTCTAGCGGTAACCGCTACGAGCAGTACTTC.

The sample holds a few counts of this clonotype. The chain links TRBV6-6 to TRBJ1-2; possibly TRBD1 for D (6 bases). In germline, CDR1 is MNHNY, CDR2 SVGAGI (reference sequence). The V end was cut by 6 bases, the J end by 3 bases, with 23 bases between. This CDR3 is 17 amino acids long. This chain's CDR3 is CASRAGGRGVYDYGYTF. As DNA, the CDR3 is TGTGCCAGCAGGGCTGGGGGTAGGGGGGTGTATGACTATGGCTACACCTTC.

The chain recombines TRBV23-1 with TRBJ2-7; 9 nucleotides align to TRBD1. TRBV23-1 is an ORF, with its function uncertain. CDR3 length: 13 amino acids. CDR3 sequence (DNA): TGCGCGGCCGAGGGACAGGGATTCTACGAGCAGTACTTC. Translated, it gives CAAEGQGFYEQYF.

This clonotype showed up just a few times. The gene calls are TRBV11-2 and TRBJ2-3, with 10 bases fitting TRBD2. V was pared by 8 bases and J by 0 bases, with 5 bases of the junction left unmatched. This CDR3 region has 15 residues. CDR1 and CDR2 from the germline V gene are SGHAT and FQNNGV. CDR3 region: CASGTSATSTDTQYF. CDR3 DNA: TGTGCCAGCGGGACTAGCGCGACTAGCACAGATACGCAGTATTTT.

This clonotype was recorded once. The chain employs TRBV4-3 and TRBJ2-3; unclear D gene. With 0 bases removed from V and 6 bases from J, the gap between germline ends came to 7 bases. The germline gives CDR1 LGHNA, CDR2 YSLEER. This CDR3 spans 13 amino acids. The CDR3 reads CASSQDFSDTQYF. For the CDR3, the DNA is TGCGCCAGCAGCCAAGATTTTTCGGATACGCAGTATTTT.

V is TRBV2 and J is TRBJ1-1, with TRBD1 matching over 9 bases. CDR3 length: 17 amino acids. Germline V gene data show CDR1 as SNHLY and CDR2 as FYNNEI. V lost 3 bases, J lost 4 bases, and 12 bases stayed unmatched. The chain's CDR3 is CASSESQGARGGTEAFF. Written as DNA, the CDR3 is TGTGCCAGCAGTGAGTCACAGGGGGCGAGGGGGGGCACTGAAGCTTTCTTT.

There are a few counts of this clonotype. This chain joins TRBV12-3 or TRBV12-4 and TRBJ2-1, with D perhaps matching TRBD1 (6 bases). V lost 8 bases to trimming and J lost 4 bases, with 12 bases between them. This CDR3 contains 13 residues. The CDR3, as DNA: TGTGCCAGCCTCCGGACAGTTTACAATGAGCAGTTCTTC. Translation gives CASLRTVYNEQFF.